Detailed here is one T cell receptor beta chain. Its matching antigen is unknown. The data belong to a study of post-analysis software for immune sequencing data. The CDR3 sequence is 12 residues long. V lost 6 bases and J lost 2, with 8 bases in between. CDR1 is DFQATT, CDR2 SNEGSKA, per germline (reference sequence). Findings of the study overall: The five TRBV segments detected at higher frequency in patients than in controls included TRBV5-6, TRBV5-1 and TRBV20-1. By F measure, samples from a shared preparation batch strongly co-clustered. When compared against controls, multiple sclerosis patients showed significantly lower normalized Chao1 diversity.

The TCR beta cDNA libraries carried unique molecular identifiers. TCRdb itself ran the PCR reads through MiXCR, one entry per CDR3 protein. The table records approximately 440,000 distinct CDR3 sequences, around 40% of them present only once. The chain links TRBV20-1 to TRBJ1-5; no reliable D call. The origin of this receptor is a girl under 18 with multiple sclerosis. Material: blood. Here the CDR3 DNA reads TGCAGTGCCCCAAGGGGCAATCAGCCCCAGCATTTT. Translated, it gives CSAPRGNQPQHF.